The rows below give T cell receptor beta chains drawn from one sample of a study of beta chain features in type 1 diabetes. Measured with immunoSEQ multiplex PCR; TCRdb has only the in-frame clones, and not every one. This table has hundreds of thousands of clones, roughly an eighth appearing once. The specimen sequenced was naive CD4+ T cells from blood. These receptors came from a man aged 30-40 years with type 1 diabetes. The CDR3 runs from the conserved cysteine through the conserved F or W. The order of the fields is V gene, CDR3 protein.

V: TRBV28
CDR3: CASSTTRDEQYF

V: TRBV18
CDR3: CASSPGTGEDGYTF

V: TRBV6-1
CDR3: CASSDASGREIYNEQFF

V: TRBV9
CDR3: CASNPPDRPCFLLRTGELFF

V: TRBV4-3
CDR3: CASSQVQGVASEQYF

V: TRBV6-6
CDR3: CASSPRLAETQYF

V: TRBV7-3
CDR3: CASSLTRLAGGNEQFF

V: TRBV28
CDR3: CASSLRGGSGANVLTF

V: TRBV5-1
CDR3: CASSLGAVNTEAFF

V: TRBV7-2
CDR3: CASSSRTSGTYEQYF

V: TRBV11-2
CDR3: CASSSTVYGYTF

V: TRBV28
CDR3: CASSLAAGGDYGYTF

V: TRBV5-1
CDR3: CASSLYGTGQETQYF

V: TRBV2
CDR3: CASSSEGANTGELFF

V: TRBV15
CDR3: CATSTGRGRALYNEQFF

V: TRBV7-9
CDR3: CASSRGTSGMITDTQYF

V: TRBV18
CDR3: CASSPAAGGPDTQYF

V: TRBV28
CDR3: CASRPGLAQPDTQYF

V: TRBV28
CDR3: CASTLGGRIRYEQYF

V: TRBV30
CDR3: CAWSVQGGNGYTF

V: TRBV5-6
CDR3: CASSFQGREFHEQFF

V: TRBV18
CDR3: CASSPSGQSLSEYF

V: TRBV5-1
CDR3: CASSFSIGTSDGTGELFF

V: TRBV28
CDR3: CATAQVTGELFF

V: TRBV29-1
CDR3: CSTSDWLSQNEQFF

V: TRBV27
CDR3: CASSPSQFSGNTIYF

V: TRBV28
CDR3: CASTPTGTYGYTF

V: TRBV28
CDR3: CASSLPTQGAYGYTF

V: TRBV4-1
CDR3: CASSQLGLAGVRSYEQYF

V: TRBV28
CDR3: CASSFRAAGDEQYF

V: TRBV18
CDR3: CASSSDRYEQYF

V: TRBV5-6
CDR3: CASSLAGNTGELFF

V: TRBV4-3
CDR3: CASSQPRGGSMNTEAFF

V: TRBV2
CDR3: CASSERTGGPQPQHF

V: TRBV7-2
CDR3: CATSSPSGYEQFF